This T cell receptor (beta chain) stems from a study of T-cell reconstitution after alpha-beta-depleted transplantation in children. Whole-study results and caveats: By one year post-transplant, T-cell counts and diversity largely arose from T cells that were newly produced. Several hundred graft clones that had expanded were reportedly the source of alpha-beta T cells about two months after transplant.

This clonotype was found many times. Its antigen remains unidentified. The germline V and J ends were trimmed by 3 bases and 4 bases, with 23 bases remaining between them. Germline assignment: CDR1 SGHRS and CDR2 YFSETQ. The CDR3 runs to 18 residues. Preparation of the TCRbeta library used unique molecular identifiers. TCRdb fed the PCR reads into MiXCR, producing one record per CDR3 protein. The sample carries 180,000 or so distinct CDR3 sequences, around 5.9% recorded once. The source is a girl less than two years old with combined immunodeficiency, due to receive a stem cell transplant. The chain combines TRBV5-1 with TRBJ1-5; D is possibly TRBD1 (6 bases). The sample consisted of PBMCs, taken before TCRalphabeta/CD19-depleted stem cell transplant. CDR3 loop: CASSCPTRTDTINQPQHF. The CDR3 DNA reads TGCGCCAGCAGCTGCCCAACCAGGACAGATACCATTAATCAGCCCCAGCATTTT.